This TCR beta chain was captured in a study of blood T cell repertoires in COVID-19. Authors' analysis steps: Quantification of nucleated cells was approximated via reference gene primer amplification. Produced via immunoSEQ multiplex PCR; TCRdb's table is partial and in-frame only. For V, J and clone size, that table is used; D and trimming come from the DNA. The sample holds about 210,000 clones; approximately 80% are singletons and the top ten take roughly a tenth. The trim removed 2 bases at V and 7 bases at J, leaving 5 bases unmatched. Germline V gene sequence: CDR1 LGHNA, CDR2 YSLEER. This CDR3 is built from 14 residues.

The clonotype comes from a woman older than 75 with COVID-19, enrolled during active disease. The sample was peripheral blood. This chain joins TRBV4-3 and TRBJ1-1; TRBD1 agrees at 9 bases. CDR3 amino acids: CASSQTQGAGEAFF. The CDR3, as DNA: TGCGCCAGCAGCCAAACACAGGGGGCGGGTGAAGCTTTCTTT.